These 6 T cell receptor beta chains share one sample of origin, sequenced in a study of blood T cells in healthy people across ages. A second PCR, run for about 6 to 11 cycles, used a sample-barcoded 5' primer plus a J-beta primer mix. TCRdb re-derived calls from the 5' RACE reads in MiXCR, one entry per CDR3 protein. The sample holds approximately 670,000 distinct CDR3 sequences, over 40% seen once. Material: blood. Source of these receptors: a man older than 75 in good health.

Concerning this clonotype itself: This may be a read error: a much more frequent sequence differs by one nucleotide. The chain links TRBV5-1 to TRBJ2-7; 8 nucleotides align to TRBD1. The V gene's germline CDR1 is SGHRS and CDR2 YFSETQ. This CDR3 spans 14 amino acids. DNA of the CDR3: TGCGCCACCAGCCCAGGGGGCAGCCAGGACGAGCAGTACTTC. This gives the protein CATSPGGSQDEQYF.

This clonotype was counted at least ten times. The V and J genes are TRBV29-1 and TRBJ2-7; D gene uncertain. The V gene's germline CDR1 is SQVTM and CDR2 ANQGSEA. Between the trimmed V and J ends, which lost 4 bases and 0 bases, there was a span of 10 bases. CDR3 size: 13 residues. The CDR3 DNA reads TGCAGCGTTGGCGGAGAAAGCTCCTACGAGCAGTACTTC. It specifies CSVGGESSYEQYF.

A single count supports this clonotype. A much larger clonotype is one base distant, so this may be a read error. The chain joins TRBV20-1 to TRBJ2-1; 9 bases line up with TRBD1. The V gene's germline CDR1 is DFQATT and CDR2 SNEGSKA (reference sequence). The CDR3 has 14 residues. V was clipped by 6 bases and J by 10 bases; unmatched bases: 13. CDR3 coding DNA: TGCAGTGCCGCCGGGACAGGGAACACCGTCGAGCAGTTCTTC. This gives the protein CSAAGTGNTVEQFF.

This clonotype turned up a few times. The J gene is TRBJ2-1, the V gene TRBV18; possible D gene TRBD1, 7 bases. Trimming pared 5 bases from V and 8 bases from J, leaving 19 bases between. The CDR3 contains 15 residues. From germline, CDR1 is KGHSH and CDR2 LQKENI. The CDR3 nucleotides are TGTGCCAGCTCAGCGGGACAGCCCATGGCCGATGAGCAGTTCTTC. This sequence encodes CASSAGQPMADEQFF. Filled out from reference TRBV18 and TRBJ2-1, the complete variable domain reads NAGVMQNPRHLVRRRGQEARLRCSPMKGHSHVYWYRQLPEEGLKFMVYLQKENIIDESGMPKERFSAEFPKEGPSILRIQQVVRGDSAAYFCASSAGQPMADEQFFGPGTRLTVL.

The chain recombines TRBV10-3 with TRBJ2-1, with 11 bases that match TRBD2. The germline CDR1 and CDR2 sequences are ENHRY and SYGVKD. CDR3 length equals 15 residues. Trimming cost V 3 bases and J 8 bases; bases outside gene matches: 6. CDR3 residues: CAISEFLAGGDEQFF. For the CDR3, the DNA is TGTGCCATCAGTGAATTCCTAGCGGGGGGCGATGAGCAGTTCTTC.

This clonotype was observed a few times. The chain links TRBV9 to TRBJ2-1, with a tentative D call TRBD2 (5 bases). V shed 0 bases and J shed 4 bases, with 11 bases lying between them. Germline CDR1 reads SGDLS; CDR2 reads YYNGEE. The CDR3 runs to 15 residues. CDR3 nucleotides: TGTGCCAGCAGCGTAGTGCCTAGCTCATACAATGAGCAGTTCTTC. Encoded protein: CASSVVPSSYNEQFF.